This T cell receptor (beta chain) is drawn from a study of T cells in Graves' hyperthyroidism and ophthalmopathy. CDR3 length equals 13 residues. The V end lost 3 bases, the J end lost 7 bases, and 10 bases lay between the germline ends. Germline V gene data show CDR1 as SGHDT and CDR2 as YYEEEE. TCR beta CDR3 sequences were amplified from RNA transcripts. The HTBI primer set drove a first-round RT-PCR of the TCR CDR3. TCRdb redid the calling of the multiplex PCR reads with MiXCR, one entry per CDR3 protein. The table includes 530,000 or so distinct CDR3 sequences, 40% to 55% detected once. Hyperthyroidism in the patients, aged 18 to 65, was newly diagnosed and under 2 months in duration.

The TCR originated in a woman aged 18-30 years with Graves' hyperthyroidism. The chain links TRBV5-6 to TRBJ2-2; D is ambiguous. Sequenced: peripheral blood or thyroid tissue (not recorded which). The CDR3 DNA reads as TGTGCCAGCAGCTCCGGGCCCGGCGGGGAGCTGTTTTTT. The encoded protein is CASSSGPGGELFF. The full variable domain, in which reference TRBV5-6 and TRBJ2-2 provide the parts outside the CDR3, is DAGVTQSPTHLIKTRGQQVTLRCSPKSGHDTVSWYQQALGQGPQFIFQYYEEEERQRGNFPDRFSGHQFPNYSSELNVNALLLGDSALYLCASSSGPGGELFFGEGSRLTVL.